What follows are 17 T cell receptor beta chains derived from one specimen sequenced in a study of T cell clonality in common variable immunodeficiency. Sequencing used immunoSEQ multiplex PCR; TCRdb keeps in-frame clones, though not all of them. The record shows under 45,000 clones for this sample, with no singletons present. Material: peripheral blood mononuclear cells. These receptor sequences come from a person aged 18 to 70 in good health.

This clone showed up many times. Read data end 3 residues before the CDR3 end; the end is taken from the germline J gene. The genes are TRBV2 and TRBJ2-1, with 7 bases fitting TRBD2. The CDR3 length is 18 residues. Unmatched junction bases numbered 23, after V lost 8 bases and J lost 7 bases. The V gene's germline CDR1 is SNHLY and CDR2 FYNNEI. CDR3 sequence reads: CASAETISAGELYNEQFF. Incomplete CDR3 DNA: TGTGCCAGCGCTGAAACTATCTCTGCGGGAGAGTTGTATAATGAG.

This clone was detected many times. The CDR3 end is not reached by the read, which stops 3 residues before it; the germline J gene fills it in. This rearrangement joins TRBV19 to TRBJ2-3; TRBD1 might be the D (6 bases). With 5 bases removed from V and 5 bases from J, the gap between germline ends came to 20 bases. There are 16 residues in the CDR3. In germline, CDR1 is LNHDA, CDR2 SQIVND (reference sequence). CDR3 DNA (partial): TGTGCCAGTAGTGCACGACAGGCCCTTTCGTTAGATACG. Encoded protein: CASSARQALSLDT. The full CDR3 protein is CASSARQALSLDTQYF.

The table lists this clone with many counts. The read ends 3 residues shy of where the CDR3 ends; the end is completed using the germline J gene. The V gene is TRBV10-3, the J gene TRBJ2-1; 7 nucleotides match TRBD2. This CDR3 is built from 15 residues. The junction had 3 bases not matched to a gene; V was cut back by 2 bases and J by 2 bases. The germline V gene has CDR1 ENHRY and CDR2 SYGVKD. CDR3 bases read: TGTGCCATCAGTGAGGGCGGGGGTACCTACAATGAG. This codes for CAISEGGGTYNE. In full, the CDR3 is CAISEGGGTYNEQFF.

In its sample, this clone was seen many times. The CDR3 goes on 3 residues after the read ends, and that part is filled in from the germline J gene. The chain links TRBV5-6 to TRBJ1-1; D is unresolved. V lost 4 bases to trimming and J lost 6 bases, with 19 bases between them. This CDR3 is 15 amino acids long. Germline CDR1 is SGHDT and CDR2 is YYEEEE. The CDR3 bases that were read are TGTGCCAGCAGCCCAGCTGGTGCGGGAGGAGCTGAA. The encoded protein is CASSPAGAGGAE. The whole CDR3 is CASSPAGAGGAEAFF.

This clone was seen ten or more times. The read ends 3 residues early relative to the CDR3; the germline J gene fills the gap. The gene calls are TRBV18 and TRBJ1-6, with D possibly matching TRBD1 (6 bases). V lost 3 bases to trimming and J lost 6 bases, with 12 bases between them. The CDR3 has 15 amino acids. Germline CDR1 reads KGHSH; CDR2 reads LQKENI. CDR3 protein: CASSPDYRANSPLHF. The sequenced part of the CDR3 DNA is TGTGCCAGCTCACCGGATTACAGGGCTAATTCACCC.

This clone has only a few counts. The CDR3 is cut off 3 residues early in the read; its end comes from the germline J gene. The chain is built from TRBV30 and TRBJ1-2; no clear D gene. Germline values: CDR1 GTSNPN, CDR2 SVGIG (reference sequence). This CDR3 contains 13 residues. The CDR3 sequence: CACGLSGRATYTF. The covered CDR3 bases are TGTGCCTGCGGACTTAGCGGGAGGGCTACC.

This clone was counted at least ten times. The CDR3 extends 3 residues past the end of the read, so its final part is completed from the germline J gene. The chain is built from TRBV5-1 and TRBJ2-3; TRBD1 agrees at 11 bases. Looked up from germline, CDR1 is SGHRS and CDR2 is YFSETQ. V gave up 2 bases and J gave up 4 bases; unmatched junction bases: 6. The CDR3 covers 16 residues. Incomplete CDR3 DNA: TGCGCCAGCAGCTTACCGGGACAGGGGGTTGCAGATACG. The encoded protein is CASSLPGQGVADT. The whole CDR3 protein is CASSLPGQGVADTQYF.

This clone was seen repeatedly, ten times or more. The read stops 3 residues short of the end of the CDR3; the missing end is completed from the germline J gene. The gene calls are TRBV19 and TRBJ2-5, with TRBD2 matching 10 bases. Germline V lookup: CDR1 LNHDA, CDR2 SQIVND (reference sequence). This CDR3 region has 14 residues. V lost 8 bases and J lost 3; bases outside the gene matches: 6. Partial CDR3 DNA: TGTGCCAGTGGTACCGGGACTAGCGAAGAGACC. It yields the protein CASGTGTSEET. The full-length CDR3 reads as CASGTGTSEETQYF.

There are many counts of this clone. Read data end 3 residues before the CDR3 end; the end is taken from the germline J gene. The chain uses TRBV7-2 and TRBJ1-1; weak D call: TRBD1 (5 bases). The germline gives CDR1 SGHTA, CDR2 FQGNSA. This CDR3 contains 13 residues. The ends were cut back, 5 bases at V and 7 bases at J, with 14 bases in the middle. The CDR3 bases that were read are TGTGCCAGCAGCCAACGGGGACTGAGTGAA. Amino acid sequence: CASSQRGLSE. The whole CDR3 protein reads CASSQRGLSEAFF.

This clone occurred many times. The CDR3 goes on 3 residues after the read ends, and that part is filled in from the germline J gene. V is TRBV24-1 and J is TRBJ2-3; no definite D call. V lost 3 bases, J lost 2 bases, and 17 bases lay in between. The CDR3 runs 17 residues. CDR1 and CDR2 from the germline V gene are KGHDR and SFDVKD. Incomplete CDR3 DNA: TGTGCCACCAGTGATGCTGCCCCTAGTGTCACCACAGATACG. Translation gives CATSDAAPSVTTDT. The entire CDR3 is CATSDAAPSVTTDTQYF.

This clone was observed many times. The CDR3 end lies 3 residues beyond the end of the read and is filled in from the germline J gene. The chain is built from TRBV7-9 and TRBJ2-1; 9 nucleotides agree with TRBD1. The length of the CDR3 is 15 residues. Per germline, CDR1 SEHNR and CDR2 FQNEAQ (reference sequence). The ends lost 5 bases at V and 6 bases at J; junction bases unmatched: 8. The CDR3 loop reads CASSPRGQGGNEQFF. Partial CDR3 DNA: TGTGCCAGCAGCCCCCGGGGACAGGGAGGCAATGAG.

Notes on this clone: The DNA ends 3 residues before the CDR3 does, and the rest of the CDR3 is filled in from the germline J gene. The chain has TRBV19 and TRBJ2-1; D is unclear. CDR3 length equals 12 residues. The V end was cut by 6 bases, the J end by 8 bases, with 11 bases between. The germline V gene has CDR1 LNHDA and CDR2 SQIVND (reference sequence). The sequenced CDR3 bases are TGTGCCAGTAGCTTCGGGTGGGATGAG. Translation gives CASSFGWDE. The whole CDR3 protein is CASSFGWDEQFF.

There are many counts of this clone. The read ends 3 residues before the CDR3 terminus; that terminus is restored from the germline J gene. V usage is TRBV20-1 and J usage is TRBJ2-5; D is possibly TRBD2 (6 bases). This CDR3 has 13 residues. From germline, CDR1 is DFQATT and CDR2 SNEGSKA (reference sequence). With 3 bases removed from V and 7 bases from J, the gap between germline ends came to 15 bases. The CDR3 is CSARVPQAGTQYF. The CDR3 DNA, read in part, is TGCAGTGCTAGGGTCCCTCAAGCGGGGACC.

This clone was seen repeatedly, ten times or more. Coverage ceases 3 residues before the CDR3 finishes, and the germline J gene fills in the end. This chain joins TRBV20-1 and TRBJ1-5, with D perhaps matching TRBD1 (6 bases). The V gene lost 1 base and the J gene lost 5 bases, with 21 bases spanning the gap. Germline V CDR1 and CDR2: DFQATT, SNEGSKA (reference sequence). CDR3 length: 17 amino acids. The CDR3 reads CSARAPGAQRSDQPQHF. The covered CDR3 bases are TGCAGTGCTAGAGCCCCAGGGGCCCAACGGAGTGATCAGCCC.

This clone was counted at least ten times. The sequence runs out 3 residues before the end of the CDR3; the remainder is reconstructed from the germline J gene. V and J are TRBV20-1 and TRBJ2-6; 11 bases align to TRBD1. The CDR3 is made up of 17 amino acids. With 5 bases clipped from V and 2 bases from J, the junction kept 8 bases outside the gene matches. Germline CDR1 is DFQATT and CDR2 is SNEGSKA (reference sequence). The sequenced part of the CDR3 DNA is TGCAGTGCTGCTACCGGGACAGGGGGAACTGGGGCCAACGTC. This encodes CSAATGTGGTGANV. From start to end, the CDR3 is CSAATGTGGTGANVLTF.

This clone was counted at least ten times. The CDR3 end is not reached by the read, which stops 3 residues before it; the germline J gene fills it in. V gene TRBV20-1 combines with J gene TRBJ2-7; weak D call: TRBD1 (5 bases). From germline, CDR1 is DFQATT and CDR2 SNEGSKA (reference sequence). The CDR3 extends over 13 amino acids. V lost 4 bases, J lost 0 bases, and 10 bases lay in between. The DNA read from the CDR3 is TGCAGTGCTAAGTACAGGAGCTCCTACGAG. Translation: CSAKYRSSYE. The full CDR3 protein is CSAKYRSSYEQYF.

This clone turned up a few times. Read data end 3 residues before the CDR3 end; the end is taken from the germline J gene. This chain uses TRBV5-1 with TRBJ2-7, with TRBD2 identical over 12 bases. This CDR3 has 14 residues. Losses at the gene ends were 4 bases for V and 5 bases for J; bases not matched to a gene: 4. The germline V gene has CDR1 SGHRS and CDR2 YFSETQ. Here the CDR3 reads CASSPPSGRDEQYF. The CDR3 bases that were read are TGCGCCAGCAGCCCACCTAGCGGGAGGGACGAG. Full variable domain (remainder filled in from reference TRBV5-1 and TRBJ2-7): KAGVTQTPRYLIKTRGQQVTLSCSPISGHRSVSWYQQTPGQGLQFLFEYFSETQRNKGNFPGRFSGRQFSNSRSEMNVSTLELGDSALYLCASSPPSGRDEQYFGPGTRLTVT.